The 4 T cell receptor beta chains reported below all come from one sample, sequenced in a study of blood T cell repertoires in COVID-19 (dated by TCRdb to between 2020 and 2021). Receptor amplification or capture employed the immunoSEQ multiplex PCR assay. TCRdb carries this immuneACCESS record with in-frame sequences only. Its versions omit some clonotypes, under half of them owing to an unresolved V gene in the studies checked, with the rest unexplained. This sample gives 150,000 to 200,000 clones in total; roughly nine tenths of them show up just once. The top ten hold roughly 2.2% of the sample. Sequencing used peripheral blood. These receptors all stem from a man aged 70 or older with active or convalescent COVID-19.

The chain is built from TRBV3-1 (or the pseudogene TRBV3-2) and TRBJ2-5; 10 nucleotides match TRBD2. V shed 1 base and J 7 bases; nucleotides not matched to a gene: 6. The CDR3 covers 15 residues. From germline, CDR1 is LGHDT and CDR2 YNNKEL (reference sequence). The CDR3: CASSQGLAGVATQYF. CDR3 bases: TGTGCCAGCAGCCAAGGTCTAGCGGGGGTGGCGACCCAGTACTTC.

This CDR3 is CATSRGVLSTEAFF. CDR3 DNA sequence: TGTGCCACCAGTCGGGGTGTCCTGAGCACTGAAGCTTTCTTT. The J gene is TRBJ1-1, the V gene TRBV15, with D hard to call. V was clipped by 6 bases and J by 4 bases, with 15 bases between them. The CDR3 sequence is 14 residues long. Looked up from germline, CDR1 is LNHNV and CDR2 is YYDKDF (reference sequence).

The chain uses TRBV2 and TRBJ1-2; D is ambiguous. The CDR3 runs 15 residues. Germline V lookup: CDR1 SNHLY, CDR2 FYNNEI. V was trimmed by 6 bases and J by 6 bases, leaving 20 bases between them. The CDR3 sequence: CASSMRREALDGYTF. CDR3 DNA sequence: TGTGCCAGCAGCATGAGGAGGGAGGCATTGGATGGCTACACCTTC.

The gene calls are TRBV6-5 and TRBJ2-5, with TRBD2 identical over 9 bases. The germline V gene encodes CDR1 MNHEY and CDR2 SVGAGI. The CDR3 extends over 14 amino acids. V lost 6 bases and J lost 3; bases outside the gene matches: 5. CDR3 nucleotide sequence: TGTGCCAGCAGGAAGGGCGGGGGGGAAGAGACCCAGTACTTC. Amino acid sequence: CASRKGGGEETQYF.